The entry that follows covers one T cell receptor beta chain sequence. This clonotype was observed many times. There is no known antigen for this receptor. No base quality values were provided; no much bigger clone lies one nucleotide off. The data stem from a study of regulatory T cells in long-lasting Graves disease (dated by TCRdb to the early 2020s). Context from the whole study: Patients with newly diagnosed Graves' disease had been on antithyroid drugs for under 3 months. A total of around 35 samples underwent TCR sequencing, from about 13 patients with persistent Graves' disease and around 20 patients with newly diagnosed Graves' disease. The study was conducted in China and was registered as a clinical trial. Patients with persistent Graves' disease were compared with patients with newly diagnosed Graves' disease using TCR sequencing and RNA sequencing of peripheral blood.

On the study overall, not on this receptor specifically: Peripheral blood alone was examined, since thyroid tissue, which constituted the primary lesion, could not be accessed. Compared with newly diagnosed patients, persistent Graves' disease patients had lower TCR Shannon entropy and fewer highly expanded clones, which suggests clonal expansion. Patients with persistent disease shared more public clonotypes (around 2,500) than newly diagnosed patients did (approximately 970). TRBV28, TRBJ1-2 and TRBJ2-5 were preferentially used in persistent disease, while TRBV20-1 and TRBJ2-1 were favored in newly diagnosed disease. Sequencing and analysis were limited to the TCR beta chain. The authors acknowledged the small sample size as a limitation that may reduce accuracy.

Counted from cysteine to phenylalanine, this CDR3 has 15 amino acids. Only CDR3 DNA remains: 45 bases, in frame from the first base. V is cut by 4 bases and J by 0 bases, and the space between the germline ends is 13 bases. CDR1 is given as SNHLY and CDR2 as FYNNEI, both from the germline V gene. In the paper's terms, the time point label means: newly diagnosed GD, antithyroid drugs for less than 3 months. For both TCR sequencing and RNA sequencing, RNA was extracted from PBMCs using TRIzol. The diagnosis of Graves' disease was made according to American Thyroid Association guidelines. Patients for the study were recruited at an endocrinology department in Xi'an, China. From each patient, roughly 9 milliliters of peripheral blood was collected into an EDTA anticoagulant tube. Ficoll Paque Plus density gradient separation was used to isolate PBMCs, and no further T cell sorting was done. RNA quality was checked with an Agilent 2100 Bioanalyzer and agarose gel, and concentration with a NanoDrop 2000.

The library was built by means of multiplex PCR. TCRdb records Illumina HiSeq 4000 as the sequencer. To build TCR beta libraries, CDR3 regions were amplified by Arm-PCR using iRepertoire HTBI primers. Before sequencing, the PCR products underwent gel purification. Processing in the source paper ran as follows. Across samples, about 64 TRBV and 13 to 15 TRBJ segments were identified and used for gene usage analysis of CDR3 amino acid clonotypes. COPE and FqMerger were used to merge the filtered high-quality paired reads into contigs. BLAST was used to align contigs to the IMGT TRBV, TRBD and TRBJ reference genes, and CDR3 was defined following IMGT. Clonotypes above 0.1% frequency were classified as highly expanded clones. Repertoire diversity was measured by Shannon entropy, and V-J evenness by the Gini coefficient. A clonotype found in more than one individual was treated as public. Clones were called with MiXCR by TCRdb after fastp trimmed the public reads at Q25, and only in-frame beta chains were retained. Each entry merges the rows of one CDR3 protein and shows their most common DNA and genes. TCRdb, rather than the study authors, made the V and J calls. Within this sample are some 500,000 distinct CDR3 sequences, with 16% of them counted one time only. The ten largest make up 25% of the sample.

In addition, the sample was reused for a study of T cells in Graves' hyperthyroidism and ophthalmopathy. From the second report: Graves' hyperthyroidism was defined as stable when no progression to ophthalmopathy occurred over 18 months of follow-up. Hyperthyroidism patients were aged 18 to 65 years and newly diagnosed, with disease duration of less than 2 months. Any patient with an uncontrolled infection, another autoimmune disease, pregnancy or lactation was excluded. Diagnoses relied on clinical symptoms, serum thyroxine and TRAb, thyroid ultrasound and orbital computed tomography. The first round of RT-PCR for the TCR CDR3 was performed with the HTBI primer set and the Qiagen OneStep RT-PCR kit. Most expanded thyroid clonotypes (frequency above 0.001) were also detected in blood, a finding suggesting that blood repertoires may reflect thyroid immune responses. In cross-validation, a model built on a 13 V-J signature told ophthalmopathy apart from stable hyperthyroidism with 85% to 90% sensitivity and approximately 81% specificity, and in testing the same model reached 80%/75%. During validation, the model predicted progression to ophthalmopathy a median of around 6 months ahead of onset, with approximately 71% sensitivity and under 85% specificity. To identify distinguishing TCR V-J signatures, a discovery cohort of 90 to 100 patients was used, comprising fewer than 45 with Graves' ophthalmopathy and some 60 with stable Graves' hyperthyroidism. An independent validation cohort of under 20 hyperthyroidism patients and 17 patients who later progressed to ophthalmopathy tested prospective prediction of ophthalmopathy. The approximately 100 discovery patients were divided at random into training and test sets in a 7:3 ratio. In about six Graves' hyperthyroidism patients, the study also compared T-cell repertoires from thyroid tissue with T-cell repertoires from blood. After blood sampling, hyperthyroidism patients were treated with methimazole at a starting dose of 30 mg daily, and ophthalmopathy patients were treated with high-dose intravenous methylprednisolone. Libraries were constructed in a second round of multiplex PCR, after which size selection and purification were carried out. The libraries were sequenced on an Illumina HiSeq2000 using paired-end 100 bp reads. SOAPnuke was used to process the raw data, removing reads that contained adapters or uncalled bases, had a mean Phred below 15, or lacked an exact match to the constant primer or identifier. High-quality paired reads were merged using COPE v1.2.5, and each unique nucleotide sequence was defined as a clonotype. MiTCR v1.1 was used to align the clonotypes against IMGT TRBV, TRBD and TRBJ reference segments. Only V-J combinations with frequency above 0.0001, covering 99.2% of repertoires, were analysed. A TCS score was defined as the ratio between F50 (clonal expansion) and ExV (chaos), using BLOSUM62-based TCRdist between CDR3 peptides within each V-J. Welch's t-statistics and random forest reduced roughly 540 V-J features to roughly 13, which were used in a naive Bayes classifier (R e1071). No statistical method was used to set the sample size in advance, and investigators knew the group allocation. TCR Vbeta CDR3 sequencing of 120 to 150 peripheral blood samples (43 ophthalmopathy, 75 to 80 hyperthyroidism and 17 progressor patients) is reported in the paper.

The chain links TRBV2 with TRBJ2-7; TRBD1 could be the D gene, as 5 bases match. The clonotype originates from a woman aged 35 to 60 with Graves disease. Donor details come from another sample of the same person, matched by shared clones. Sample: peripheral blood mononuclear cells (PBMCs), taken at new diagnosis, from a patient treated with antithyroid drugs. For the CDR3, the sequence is CASSAMGRASYEQYF. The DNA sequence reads TGTGCCAGCAGTGCCATGGGCAGGGCCTCCTACGAGCAGTACTTC.